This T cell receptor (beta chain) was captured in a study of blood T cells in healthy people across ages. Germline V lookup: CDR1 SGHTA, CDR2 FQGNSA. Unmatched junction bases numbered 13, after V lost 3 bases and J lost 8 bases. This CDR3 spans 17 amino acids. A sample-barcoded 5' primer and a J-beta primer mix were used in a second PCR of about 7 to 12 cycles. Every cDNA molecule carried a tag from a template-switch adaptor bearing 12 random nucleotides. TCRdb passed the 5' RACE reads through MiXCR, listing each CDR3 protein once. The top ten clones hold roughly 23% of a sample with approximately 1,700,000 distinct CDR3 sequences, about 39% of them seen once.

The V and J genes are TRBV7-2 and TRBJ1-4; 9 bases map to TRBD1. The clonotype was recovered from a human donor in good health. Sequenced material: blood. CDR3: CASSFRGLGTGYEKLFF. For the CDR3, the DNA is TGTGCCAGCAGCTTTCGGGGTCTAGGGACAGGGTACGAAAAACTGTTTTTT.